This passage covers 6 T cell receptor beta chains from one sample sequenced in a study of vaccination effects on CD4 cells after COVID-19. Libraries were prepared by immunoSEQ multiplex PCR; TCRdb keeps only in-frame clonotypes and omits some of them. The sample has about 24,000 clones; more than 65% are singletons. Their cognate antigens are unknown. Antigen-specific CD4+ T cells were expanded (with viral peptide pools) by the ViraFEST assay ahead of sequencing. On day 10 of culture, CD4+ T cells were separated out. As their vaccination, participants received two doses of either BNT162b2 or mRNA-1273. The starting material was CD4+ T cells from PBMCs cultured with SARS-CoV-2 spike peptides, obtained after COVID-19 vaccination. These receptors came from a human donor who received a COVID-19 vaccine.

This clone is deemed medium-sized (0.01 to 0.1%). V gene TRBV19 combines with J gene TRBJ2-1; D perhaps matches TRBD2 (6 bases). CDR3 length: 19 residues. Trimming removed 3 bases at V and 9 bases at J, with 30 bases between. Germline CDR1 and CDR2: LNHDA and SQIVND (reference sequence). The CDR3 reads CASSMGIARDFVRGGEQFF. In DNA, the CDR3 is TGTGCCAGTAGTATGGGGATTGCGCGGGATTTTGTTCGTGGAGGTGAGCAGTTCTTC.

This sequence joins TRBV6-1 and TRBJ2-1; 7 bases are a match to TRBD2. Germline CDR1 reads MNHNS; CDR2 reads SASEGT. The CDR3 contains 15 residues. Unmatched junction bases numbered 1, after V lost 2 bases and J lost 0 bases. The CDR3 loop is CASSESGTSYNEQFF. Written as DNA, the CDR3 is TGTGCCAGCAGTGAAAGCGGGACCTCCTACAATGAGCAGTTCTTC.

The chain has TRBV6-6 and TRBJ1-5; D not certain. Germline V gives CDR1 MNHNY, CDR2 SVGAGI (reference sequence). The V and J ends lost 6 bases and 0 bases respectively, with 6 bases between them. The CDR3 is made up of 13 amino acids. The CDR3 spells CASRDYSNQPQHF. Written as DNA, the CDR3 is TGTGCCAGCAGGGATTATAGCAATCAGCCCCAGCATTTT.

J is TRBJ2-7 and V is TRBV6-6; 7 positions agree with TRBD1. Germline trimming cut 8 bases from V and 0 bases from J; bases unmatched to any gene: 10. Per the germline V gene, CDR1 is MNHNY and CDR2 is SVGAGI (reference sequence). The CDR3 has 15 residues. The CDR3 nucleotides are TGTGCCAGCCAACGAGGGGGCCGAAGCTCCTACGAGCAGTACTTC. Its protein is CASQRGGRSSYEQYF.

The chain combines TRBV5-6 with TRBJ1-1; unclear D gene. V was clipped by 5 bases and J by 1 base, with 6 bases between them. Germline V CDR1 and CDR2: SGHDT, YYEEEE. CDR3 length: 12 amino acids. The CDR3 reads CASRRWNTEAFF. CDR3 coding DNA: TGTGCCAGCAGACGATGGAACACTGAAGCTTTCTTT.

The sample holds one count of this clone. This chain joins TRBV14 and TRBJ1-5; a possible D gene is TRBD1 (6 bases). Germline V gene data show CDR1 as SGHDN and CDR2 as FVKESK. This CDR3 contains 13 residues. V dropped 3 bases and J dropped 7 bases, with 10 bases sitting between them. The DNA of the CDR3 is TGTGCCAGCAGCCAGGCAGGGGAACAGCCCCAGCATTTT. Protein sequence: CASSQAGEQPQHF.